What follows describes a single T cell receptor beta chain. The antigen is undetermined. The CDR3 contains 15 residues. Germline CDR1 and CDR2: LNHNV and YYDKDF (reference sequence). Trimming stripped 0 bases from V and 2 bases from J, with 5 bases between. The data were taken from a study of T cell responses to AZD1222 COVID-19 vaccine. Study-level points and caveats: The study sampled repertoires only after the peak T cell response.

Some clones are missing from TCRdb's copy, which holds only in-frame ones; the method was immunoSEQ multiplex PCR. Of about 98,000 clones in the sample, approximately 88% are singletons; the top ten hold about 5.8%. This sequence was found in an adult in good health. Sequencing used peripheral blood, obtained on day 0 of AZD1222 vaccination. The chain recombines TRBV15 with TRBJ2-6; possibly TRBD1 for D (5 bases). The CDR3 region has the DNA TGTGCCACCAGCAGAGAAGGGGCTGGGGCCAACGTCCTGACTTTC. This translates into CATSREGAGANVLTF.